A selection of T cell receptor beta chains follows, all from one sample in a study of T cell responses to AZD1222 COVID-19 vaccine. Produced via immunoSEQ multiplex PCR; TCRdb's table is partial and in-frame only. The data contain some 150,000 clones, about 90% of them singletons. Sequenced material: peripheral blood, taken 28 days after the second AZD1222 dose. These receptors all come from an adult who received the AZD1222 COVID-19 vaccine. The CDR3 runs from the conserved cysteine through the conserved F or W. The order of the fields is V gene, J gene, CDR3 protein.

V: TRBV28
J: TRBJ1-4
CDR3: CASSLSGVGEKLFF

V: TRBV11-1
J: TRBJ1-1
CDR3: CASSPRTGGTEAFF

V: TRBV28
J: TRBJ2-7
CDR3: CASSFSASGEYEQYF

V: TRBV28
J: TRBJ2-3
CDR3: CASMGDRGLGTDTQYF

V: TRBV7-6
J: TRBJ2-2
CDR3: CASREGSGNSGELFF

V: TRBV3-1/TRBV3-2
J: TRBJ2-7
CDR3: CASSQENRGPNEQYF

V: TRBV5-4
J: TRBJ1-1
CDR3: CASSLGRLRNTEAFF

V: TRBV5-4
J: TRBJ1-6
CDR3: CASRMDRGLPLHF

V: TRBV9
J: TRBJ2-1
CDR3: CASSKAGTSGKYNEQFF

V: TRBV5-1
J: TRBJ1-2
CDR3: CASSLAGGYGYTF

V: TRBV20-1
J: TRBJ2-1
CDR3: CSLDPGNEQFF

V: TRBV2
J: TRBJ2-2
CDR3: CASVGTRNTGELFF

V: TRBV7-9
J: TRBJ2-1
CDR3: CASSPGAGGLGSYNEQFF

V: TRBV18
J: TRBJ2-2
CDR3: CASSTPTGELFF

V: TRBV7-9
J: TRBJ2-2
CDR3: CASSARAGGSAGELFF

V: TRBV12-5
J: TRBJ2-1
CDR3: CASGPNLGSGRAVEQFF

V: TRBV6-2/TRBV6-3
J: TRBJ1-1
CDR3: CASSYITGQGTWYTEAFF

V: TRBV27
J: TRBJ1-6
CDR3: CASSFLGSPLHF

V: TRBV7-2
J: TRBJ2-7
CDR3: CASSLTGGGTYEQYF

V: TRBV2
J: TRBJ2-1
CDR3: CASSEVSSKDEQFF

V: TRBV5-1
J: TRBJ1-6
CDR3: CASSSGQGSALHF

V: TRBV19
J: TRBJ2-1
CDR3: CASSIGASGPLNEQFF

V: TRBV6-1
J: TRBJ2-5
CDR3: CASSGLAGVGETQYF

V: TRBV11-2
J: TRBJ1-2
CDR3: CASSHTEYGYTF

V: TRBV7-2
J: TRBJ1-3
CDR3: CASSLLPTGFGGNTIYF

V: TRBV1
J: TRBJ2-3
CDR3: CTSSPPPDWRERDTQYF

V: TRBV5-1
J: TRBJ2-2
CDR3: CASSLSITGELFF

V: TRBV24-1
J: TRBJ2-2
CDR3: CATSDQRQVANTGELFF

V: TRBV27
J: TRBJ2-7
CDR3: CASSPFGLAGYTYF

V: TRBV2
J: TRBJ1-2
CDR3: CASNRVELDGYTF

V: TRBV15
J: TRBJ1-2
CDR3: CATSRDLELLF

V: TRBV5-1
J: TRBJ1-3
CDR3: CASSPSMGPGNTIYF

V: TRBV18
J: TRBJ1-1
CDR3: CASSVTQGVGTEAFF

V: TRBV19
J: TRBJ2-5
CDR3: CASSRGSGGTQYF

V: TRBV20-1
J: TRBJ2-7
CDR3: CSASSLPAHEQYF

V: TRBV7-2
J: TRBJ2-2
CDR3: CASSATRDTGELFF

V: TRBV7-2
J: TRBJ1-4
CDR3: CASSLWDRDVPKLFF

V: TRBV3-1/TRBV3-2
J: TRBJ2-2
CDR3: CASSLVGANTGELFF

V: TRBV14
J: TRBJ2-2
CDR3: CASSQNRGLVAGELFF

V: TRBV7-2
J: TRBJ2-5
CDR3: CASSLGRTSGQETQYF

V: TRBV24-1
J: TRBJ1-5
CDR3: CATSDPGKPQHF

V: TRBV6-1
J: TRBJ2-7
CDR3: CASSNPGQSYEQYF

V: TRBV5-1
J: TRBJ2-6
CDR3: CASSSGDFSSGANVLTF

V: TRBV15
J: TRBJ2-7
CDR3: CATSRETGTLTYEQYF

V: TRBV5-1
J: TRBJ1-1
CDR3: CASSLSGANTEAFF

V: TRBV5-6
J: TRBJ2-2
CDR3: CASSPLAGGGTGELFF

V: TRBV9
J: TRBJ1-3
CDR3: CASSNTWGGSGNTIYF

V: TRBV28
J: TRBJ1-2
CDR3: CASSLTRTATFYGYTF

V: TRBV4-3
J: TRBJ2-1
CDR3: CASSQDGGLTEQFF